This passage covers 16 T cell receptor beta chains from one sample sequenced in a study of cytomegalovirus exposure and HLA in healthy donors. The PCR contained 60 Vbeta and 13 Jbeta primers. Produced via immunoSEQ multiplex PCR; TCRdb's table is partial and in-frame only. The table includes 110,000 to 150,000 clones, roughly 77% detected once. Sample: PBMCs. The receptors were sampled from a male donor in good health and CMV-seronegative.

This chain uses TRBV5-6 with TRBJ1-1; D call uncertain. V dropped 0 bases and J dropped 1 base, with 4 bases sitting between them. The CDR3 length is 13 residues. CDR1 is SGHDT and CDR2 is YYEEEE in the germline V gene. The CDR3 here is CASSLDSNTEAFF. In DNA form, the CDR3 reads TGTGCCAGCAGCTTGGACTCGAACACTGAAGCTTTCTTT.

This clone was counted only a few times. The genes are TRBV5-4 and TRBJ1-2, with 9 bases matching TRBD1. The CDR3 runs to 13 residues. Trimming at V came to 5 bases and at J to 4 bases, leaving 3 bases not matched to a gene. Germline V gives CDR1 SGHNT, CDR2 YYREEE (reference sequence). The CDR3 loop reads CASSSGQGYGYTF. The CDR3 DNA reads TGTGCCAGCAGTTCGGGACAGGGCTATGGCTACACCTTC.

This clone has only one observation. An end of the junction does not agree with germline; a read error may underlie this. Other DNA sequences from this sample encode an identical CDR3 as well. The gene calls are TRBV6-5 and TRBJ1-2; 7 bases match TRBD1. This CDR3 spans 15 amino acids. Germline CDR1 MNHEY, CDR2 SVGAGI. The CDR3 is CASSYSTTGSYGYTF. In nucleotides, the CDR3 is TGTGCCAGCAGTTACTCGACGACAGGGTCCTATGGCTACACTTTC.

The chain employs TRBV29-1 and TRBJ2-7; 10 bases line up with TRBD2. The CDR3 extends over 14 amino acids. The ends lost 5 bases at V and 4 bases at J; junction bases unmatched: 8. Germline V gene data show CDR1 as SQVTM and CDR2 as ANQGSEA. CDR3 sequence: CSVSSGRAGYEQYF. The CDR3 DNA sequence: TGCAGCGTTTCGAGCGGGAGGGCTGGGTACGAGCAGTACTTC.

This chain connects TRBV7-3 to TRBJ2-1; tentative D call: TRBD2 (6 bases). V shed 5 bases and J shed 9 bases, with 20 bases lying between them. The CDR3 contains 15 residues. Per germline, CDR1 SGHTA and CDR2 FQGTGA. In DNA form, the CDR3 reads TGTGCCAGCAGCCCTGGGGGACTTGCAGATATTGAGCAGTTCTTC. Protein sequence: CASSPGGLADIEQFF.

This rearrangement joins TRBV5-4 to TRBJ1-1; the D gene is possibly TRBD1 (5 bases). Germline V gene data show CDR1 as SGHNT and CDR2 as YYREEE (reference sequence). The CDR3 totals 13 residues. The V end was cut by 4 bases, the J end by 1 base, with 8 bases between. The CDR3 nucleotides read TGTGCCAGCAGCCCCCAGGGGAACACTGAAGCTTTCTTT. Its translation is CASSPQGNTEAFF.

The V gene is TRBV7-3, the J gene TRBJ2-5; 11 bases are a match to TRBD2. Germline CDR1 SGHTA, CDR2 FQGTGA. The CDR3 is 16 amino acids. Unmatched junction bases numbered 10, after V lost 5 bases and J lost 5 bases. CDR3: CASSNSGRGFRETQYF. The CDR3 DNA reads TGTGCCAGCAGCAATAGCGGGAGGGGGTTTCGGGAGACCCAGTACTTC.

J is TRBJ2-5 and V is TRBV25-1; unclear D gene. CDR3 size: 15 residues. The germline V gene encodes CDR1 MGHDK and CDR2 SYGVNS. V was shortened by 6 bases and J by 0 bases, with 14 bases between the two germline ends. The CDR3 reads CASSLPGRYQETQYF. The CDR3 nucleotides read TGTGCCAGCAGCCTCCCTGGCAGGTACCAAGAGACCCAGTACTTC.

In this sample, this clone turned up a few times. This rearrangement joins TRBV28 to TRBJ2-3; 13 nucleotides align to TRBD2. V shed 4 bases, J shed 2 bases, and the junction held 3 bases outside the gene matches. The germline gives CDR1 MDHEN, CDR2 SYDVKM. CDR3 length: 16 residues. In nucleotides, the CDR3 is TGTGCCAGCAGTTCGGGACTAGCGGGGCTCACAGATACGCAGTATTTT. As protein: CASSSGLAGLTDTQYF.

This chain links TRBV19 with TRBJ2-1; TRBD2 aligns across 11 bases. The CDR3 is made up of 15 amino acids. Germline assignment: CDR1 LNHDA and CDR2 SQIVND (reference sequence). V gave up 4 bases and J gave up 6 bases; unmatched junction bases: 5. Written as DNA, the CDR3 is TGTGCCAGTAGTAGGTTTAGCGGGGGGGCCAATGAGCAGTTCTTC. Amino acid sequence: CASSRFSGGANEQFF.

This clone showed up just a few times. The chain has TRBV10-2 and TRBJ2-1; 9 bases line up with TRBD2. This CDR3 comprises 13 residues. The germline V gene encodes CDR1 WSHSY and CDR2 SAAADI. Germline trimming cut 11 bases from V and 7 bases from J; bases unmatched to any gene: 9. The CDR3 sequence: CAGGLADRNEQFF. The CDR3 coding sequence is TGCGCCGGGGGACTAGCCGATCGAAATGAGCAGTTCTTC.

V usage is TRBV5-1 and J usage is TRBJ2-7; D is unresolved. Per the germline V gene, CDR1 is SGHRS and CDR2 is YFSETQ. Between the trimmed V and J ends, which lost 10 bases and 2 bases, there was a span of 13 bases. The CDR3 has 12 residues. This CDR3 reads CAGLLNPYEQYF. The CDR3 DNA reads as TGCGCCGGGCTTCTGAATCCCTACGAGCAGTACTTC.

The rearrangement links TRBV5-1 to TRBJ2-1, with 9 bases identical to TRBD2. The CDR3 loop spans 16 amino acids. Trimming cost V 0 bases and J 5 bases; bases outside gene matches: 6. Germline assignment: CDR1 SGHRS and CDR2 YFSETQ. The CDR3 DNA reads as TGCGCCAGCAGCTTGGTAGGGTTAGCGGGGGACAATGAGCAGTTCTTC. The encoded protein is CASSLVGLAGDNEQFF.

The V call is TRBV5-5, the J call TRBJ1-5, with a weak D call TRBD1 (6 bases). Germline V gene sequence: CDR1 SGHKS, CDR2 YYEKEE (reference sequence). This CDR3 has 16 residues. V lost 2 bases, J lost 8 bases, and 20 bases lay in between. In DNA form, the CDR3 reads TGTGCCAGCAGCTTCGGACCCTGGGGGCTAAGTGAGCCCCAGCATTTT. It specifies CASSFGPWGLSEPQHF.

This chain uses TRBV7-9 with TRBJ2-7; weak D call: TRBD2 (6 bases). The germline V and J ends were trimmed by 0 bases and 1 base, with 7 bases remaining between them. Germline loops: CDR1 SEHNR, CDR2 FQNEAQ (reference sequence). The CDR3 sequence is 14 residues long. The CDR3 region is CASSLAAGSYEQYF. For the CDR3, the DNA is TGTGCCAGCAGCTTAGCTGCGGGGTCCTACGAGCAGTACTTC.

J is TRBJ1-4 and V is TRBV7-8, with TRBD1 matching over 12 bases. Per germline, CDR1 SGHVS and CDR2 FQNEAQ. This CDR3 is 14 amino acids long. Germline trimming cut 3 bases from V and 10 bases from J; bases unmatched to any gene: 3. The CDR3 DNA sequence: TGTGCCAGCAGCTTGGGACAGGGGGCGGGAAAACTGTTTTTT. This codes for CASSLGQGAGKLFF. Variable domain in full (rest from reference TRBV7-8 and TRBJ1-4): GAGVSQSPRYKVAKRGQDVALRCDPISGHVSLFWYQQALGQGPEFLTYFQNEAQLDKSGLPSDRFFAERPEGSVSTLKIQRTQQEDSAVYLCASSLGQGAGKLFFGSGTQLSVL.